Listed below are T cell receptor beta chains from one sample, sequenced in a study of breast tumors, draining lymph nodes, adjacent tissues. One entry per CDR3 protein, called by TCRdb with MiXCR from the multiplex PCR reads. The sample carries over 60,000 distinct CDR3 sequences, around 43% recorded once. Specimen: breast tumor tissue. These receptors were obtained from a female donor with breast cancer. Some clones in this sample may be carry-over from other donors' samples. Each CDR3 is given with its conserved first and last residue. The D gene is left open where the match is weak. Expanded clones get a size class; other rows say once, few or many, or leave the size out.

j_gene,abundance,d_gene,v_gene,CDR3aa,CDR3nt
TRBJ2-7,many,-,TRBV20-1,CSARAATGSGYEQYF,TGCAGTGCTAGAGCCGCGACCGGGAGCGGCTACGAGCAGTACTTC
TRBJ1-1,-,-,TRBV7-2,CASSPHGALGAFF,TGTGCCAGCAGCCCCCATGGCGCTTTAGGGGCTTTCTTT
TRBJ2-5,-,TRBD2,TRBV7-9,CASSSLDGTSVKTQYF,TGTGCCAGCAGCTCCCTGGACGGGACTAGCGTGAAGACCCAGTACTTC
TRBJ1-5,many,-,TRBV29-1,CSVLADNQPQHF,TGCAGCGTTCTAGCTGACAATCAGCCCCAGCATTTT
TRBJ2-1,many,TRBD2,TRBV12-3/TRBV12-4,CASSLGGGPSNEQFF,TGTGCCAGCAGTTTAGGCGGGGGGCCCTCTAATGAGCAGTTCTTC
TRBJ2-3,many,-,TRBV20-1,CSARAQRSTDTQYF,TGCAGTGCTAGAGCCCAGCGGAGCACAGATACGCAGTATTTT
TRBJ1-2,many,-,TRBV20-1,CSARDSVYAYGYTF,TGCAGTGCTAGAGATTCCGTGTATGCCTATGGCTACACCTTC
TRBJ1-2,many,-,TRBV10-3,CAISGGPYGYTF,TGTGCCATCTCCGGGGGTCCCTATGGCTACACCTTC
TRBJ2-7,-,TRBD2,TRBV9,CASSRRTSGTEQYF,TGTGCCAGCAGCCGACGGACTAGCGGGACCGAGCAGTACTTC
TRBJ2-1,many,TRBD2,TRBV20-1,CSVNRVGLAVNNEQFF,TGCAGTGTTAATAGAGTGGGACTAGCGGTCAACAATGAGCAGTTCTTC
TRBJ2-2,many,TRBD1,TRBV3-1,CASSRRGQVLVTGELFF,TGTGCCAGCAGCCGAAGGGGACAGGTTCTTGTCACCGGGGAGCTGTTTTTT
TRBJ1-1,few,-,TRBV5-6,CASSLVRAVGTEAFF,TGTGCCAGCAGCTTGGTAAGGGCCGTGGGGACTGAAGCTTTCTTT
TRBJ1-5,many,-,TRBV7-8,CASSLSGQSGQPQHF,TGTGCCAGCAGCTTATCAGGGCAGTCTGGCCAGCCCCAGCATTTT
TRBJ2-2,-,-,TRBV7-3,CASSFSGTGNTGELFF,TGTGCCAGCAGTTTTAGCGGGACAGGGAACACCGGGGAGCTGTTTTTT
TRBJ2-5,-,TRBD1,TRBV12-3/TRBV12-4,CASSHQGEETQYF,TGTGCCAGCAGTCATCAGGGGGAAGAGACCCAGTACTTC
TRBJ2-2,-,-,TRBV7-2,CASTQTGELFF,TGTGCCAGCACTCAAACCGGGGAGCTGTTTTTT
TRBJ2-1,many,-,TRBV7-3,CASSSGLSFSYNEQFF,TGTGCCAGCAGTTCGGGACTTTCATTCTCCTACAATGAGCAGTTCTTC
TRBJ1-2,many,-,TRBV27,CASSSTGRVNYGYTF,TGTGCCAGCAGTTCAACGGGACGGGTGAACTATGGCTACACCTTC
TRBJ2-3,-,-,TRBV11-2,CASRGSGTSGTGEDAQYF,TGTGCCAGCAGAGGGTCAGGGACGTCGGGCACCGGGGAGGATGCGCAGTATTTT
TRBJ1-2,many,TRBD1,TRBV5-1,CASTEAGQGSYTF,TGCGCCAGCACCGAGGCAGGACAGGGGAGCTACACCTTC
TRBJ1-2,-,-,TRBV10-1,CASGCGGGSNYGYTF,TGCGCCAGCGGTTGCGGAGGGGGAAGCAACTATGGCTACACCTTC
TRBJ1-4,many,TRBD1,TRBV12-3/TRBV12-4,CASSPDRATTNEKLFF,TGTGCCAGCAGCCCAGACAGGGCCACAACTAATGAAAAACTGTTTTTT
TRBJ2-2,many,-,TRBV19,CASSRRRGPNTGELFF,TGTGCCAGTAGTAGGCGGCGGGGGCCGAACACCGGGGAGCTGTTTTTT
TRBJ2-1,many,-,TRBV3-1,CASSQDGYEQFF,TGTGCCAGCAGCCAAGACGGCTATGAGCAGTTCTTC
TRBJ2-1,-,TRBD2,TRBV12-3/TRBV12-4,CASSFNGGYNEQFF,TGTGCCAGCAGTTTCAACGGGGGGTACAATGAGCAGTTCTTC
TRBJ1-6,medium-sized,-,TRBV2,CASSEAIGDNSPLHF,TGTGCCAGCAGTGAAGCGATTGGGGATAATTCACCCCTCCACTTT
TRBJ2-3,-,-,TRBV20-1,CSARDNPSNTDTQYF,TGCAGTGCTAGAGATAACCCTAGCAACACAGATACGCAGTATTTT
TRBJ1-1,few,-,TRBV10-2,CASSEGGGNTEAFF,TGCGCCAGCAGTGAGGGGGGGGGGAACACTGAAGCTTTCTTT
TRBJ2-3,many,TRBD2,TRBV12-3/TRBV12-4,CASSFSSSGDTDTQYF,TGTGCCAGCAGTTTTTCTTCTAGCGGGGACACAGATACGCAGTATTTT